This T cell receptor beta chain was observed in a study of blood T cell repertoires in COVID-19. At the level of the study: T cells, B-cell-depleted T cells, or PBMCs provided the cDNA or gDNA that served as material.

The CDR3 contains 15 residues. V lost 0 bases, J lost 5 bases, and 5 bases stayed unmatched. Per the germline V gene, CDR1 is SGDLS and CDR2 is YYNGEE. What the recovered Cohort 3 donors had was two negative PCRs, clearance, or symptom resolution. Clones were sequenced by immunoSEQ multiplex PCR, and TCRdb holds only the in-frame ones, with some missing. The table has under 300,000 clones, 75% to 90% seen once. The clonotype was recovered from a woman aged 45 to 65 who had recovered from COVID-19. The V call is TRBV9, the J call TRBJ2-5; 9 bases agree with TRBD2. What was sequenced was PBMCs or T cells enriched from blood (not recorded which). This CDR3 reads CASSVDPAGGETQYF. As DNA, the CDR3 is TGTGCCAGCAGCGTAGACCCAGCGGGAGGTGAGACCCAGTACTTC.